The following is a T cell receptor beta chain sequence with its context. Its antigen is undetermined. The sample originates from a study of PD-1 blockade in classical Hodgkin lymphoma. Findings and caveats of the study: Underlying causes for the observed repertoire differences were not defined, possibly disease activity or prior therapy. Before treatment, complete responders showed about the same diversity as newly diagnosed patients. Relapsed/refractory patients reportedly had lower baseline diversity than newly diagnosed patients.

TCRdb keeps only in-frame clones here, not all; method: immunoSEQ multiplex PCR. The table has 50,000 to 65,000 clones, more than 80% seen once. As to time point: cycle 4 day 1 (C4D1), after less than 7 weeks of nivolumab. Autologous stem cell transplantation was followed by relapse in every patient, and brentuximab vedotin exposure varied. Classifying best responses yielded complete response, partial response or progressive disease. Deletions cut 7 bases from V and 3 bases from J, with 10 bases between. Germline assignment: CDR1 SNHLY and CDR2 FYNNEI. This CDR3 region has 14 residues. This rearrangement joins TRBV2 to TRBJ2-6, with D perhaps TRBD1 (5 bases). The input for sequencing was peripheral blood mononuclear cells (PBMCs), taken before the fourth cycle of nivolumab. This receptor was identified in a human donor with classical Hodgkin lymphoma. The CDR3 sequence: CASTQGNGANVLTF. CDR3 in DNA: TGTGCCAGCACCCAGGGCAATGGGGCCAACGTCCTGACTTTC.